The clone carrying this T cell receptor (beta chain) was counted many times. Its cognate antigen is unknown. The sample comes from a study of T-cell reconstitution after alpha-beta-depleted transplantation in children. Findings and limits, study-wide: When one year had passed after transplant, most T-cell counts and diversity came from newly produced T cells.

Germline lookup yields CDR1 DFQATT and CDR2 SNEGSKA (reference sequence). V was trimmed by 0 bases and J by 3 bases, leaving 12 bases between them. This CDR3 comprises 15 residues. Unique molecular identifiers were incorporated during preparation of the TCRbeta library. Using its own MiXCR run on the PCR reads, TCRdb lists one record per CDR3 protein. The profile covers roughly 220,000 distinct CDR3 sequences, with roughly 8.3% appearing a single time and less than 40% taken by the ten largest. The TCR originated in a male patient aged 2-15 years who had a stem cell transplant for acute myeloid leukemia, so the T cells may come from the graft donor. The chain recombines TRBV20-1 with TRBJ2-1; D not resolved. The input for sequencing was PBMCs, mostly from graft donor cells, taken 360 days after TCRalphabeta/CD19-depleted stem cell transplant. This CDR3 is CSARDRGRIYNEQFF. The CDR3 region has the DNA TGCAGTGCTAGAGATCGAGGCAGAATCTACAATGAGCAGTTCTTC.